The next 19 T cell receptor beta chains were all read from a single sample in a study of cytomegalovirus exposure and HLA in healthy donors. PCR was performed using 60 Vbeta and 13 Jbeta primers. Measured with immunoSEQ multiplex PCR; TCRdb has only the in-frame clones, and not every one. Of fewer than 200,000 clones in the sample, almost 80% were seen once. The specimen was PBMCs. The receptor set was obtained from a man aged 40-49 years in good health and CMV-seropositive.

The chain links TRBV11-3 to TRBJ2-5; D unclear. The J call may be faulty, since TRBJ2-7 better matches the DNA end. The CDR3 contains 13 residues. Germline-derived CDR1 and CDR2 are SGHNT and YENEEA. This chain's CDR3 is CASSRHPDYEQYF. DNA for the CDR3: TGTGCCAGCAGCCGACATCCGGACTACGAGCAGTACTTC.

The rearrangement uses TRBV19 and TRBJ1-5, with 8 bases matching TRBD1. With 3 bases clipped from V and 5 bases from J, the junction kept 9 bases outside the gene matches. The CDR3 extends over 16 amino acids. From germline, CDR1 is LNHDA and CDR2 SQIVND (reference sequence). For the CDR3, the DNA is TGTGCCAGTAGTATGGTGGGGCAGGGGGCACATCAGCCCCAGCATTTT. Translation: CASSMVGQGAHQPQHF.

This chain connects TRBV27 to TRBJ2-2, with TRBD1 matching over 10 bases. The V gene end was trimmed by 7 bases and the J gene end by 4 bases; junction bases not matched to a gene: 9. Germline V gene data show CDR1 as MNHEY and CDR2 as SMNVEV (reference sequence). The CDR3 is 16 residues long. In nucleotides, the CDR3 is TGTGCCAGCAAGGGACCGGGACAGGGGTTCACCGGGGAGCTGTTTTTT. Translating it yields CASKGPGQGFTGELFF.

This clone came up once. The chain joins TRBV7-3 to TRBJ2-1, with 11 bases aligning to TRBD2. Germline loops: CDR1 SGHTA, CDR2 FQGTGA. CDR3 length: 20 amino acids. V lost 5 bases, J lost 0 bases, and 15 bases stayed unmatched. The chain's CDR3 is CASSPLGLAGGRSSYNEQFF. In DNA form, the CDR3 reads TGTGCCAGCAGCCCCCTGGGGCTAGCGGGAGGCAGGAGCTCCTACAATGAGCAGTTCTTC.

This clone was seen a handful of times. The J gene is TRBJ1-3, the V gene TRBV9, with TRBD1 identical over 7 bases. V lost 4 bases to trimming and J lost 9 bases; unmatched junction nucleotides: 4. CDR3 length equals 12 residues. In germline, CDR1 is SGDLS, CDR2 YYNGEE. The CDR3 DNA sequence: TGTGCCAGCAGCCCTTCAGGGGGCACCATATATTTT. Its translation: CASSPSGGTIYF. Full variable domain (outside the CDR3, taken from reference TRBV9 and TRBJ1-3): DSGVTQTPKHLITATGQRVTLRCSPRSGDLSVYWYQQSLDQGLQFLIQYYNGEERAKGNILERFSAQQFPDLHSELNLSSLELGDSALYFCASSPSGGTIYFGEGSWLTVV.

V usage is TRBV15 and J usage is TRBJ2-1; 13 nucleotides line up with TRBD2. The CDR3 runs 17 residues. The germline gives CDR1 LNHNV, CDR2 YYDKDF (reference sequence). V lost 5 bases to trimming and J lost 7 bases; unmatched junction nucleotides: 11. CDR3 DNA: TGTGCCACCAGCGGATACCCCGGGACTAGCGGGGAAAATGAGCAGTTCTTC. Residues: CATSGYPGTSGENEQFF.

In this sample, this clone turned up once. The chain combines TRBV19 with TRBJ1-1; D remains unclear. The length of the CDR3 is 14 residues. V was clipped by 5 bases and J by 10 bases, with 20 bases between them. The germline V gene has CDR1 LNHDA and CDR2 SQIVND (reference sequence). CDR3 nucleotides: TGTGCCAGTAGTGCCAGTTATACTCATACGGGAGCTTTCTTT. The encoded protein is CASSASYTHTGAFF.

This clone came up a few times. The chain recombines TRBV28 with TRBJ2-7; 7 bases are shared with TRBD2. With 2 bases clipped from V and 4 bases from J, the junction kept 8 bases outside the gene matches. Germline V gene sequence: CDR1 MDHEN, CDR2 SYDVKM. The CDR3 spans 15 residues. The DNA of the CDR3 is TGTGCCAGCAGTTTACCGGCTAGCGGCCTATACGAGCAGTACTTC. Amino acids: CASSLPASGLYEQYF.

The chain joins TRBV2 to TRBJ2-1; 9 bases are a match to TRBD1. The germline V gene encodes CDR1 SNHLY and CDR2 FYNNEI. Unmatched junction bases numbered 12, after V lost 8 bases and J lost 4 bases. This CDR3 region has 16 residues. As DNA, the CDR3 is TGTGCCAGCGGTCCCTTTGAGGACAGGGGTTACAATGAGCAGTTCTTC. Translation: CASGPFEDRGYNEQFF.

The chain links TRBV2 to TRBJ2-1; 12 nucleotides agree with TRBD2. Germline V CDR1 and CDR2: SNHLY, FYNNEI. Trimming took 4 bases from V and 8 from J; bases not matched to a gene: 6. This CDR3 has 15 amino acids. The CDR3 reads CASSGLAGVTDEQFF. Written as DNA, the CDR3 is TGTGCCAGCAGTGGACTAGCGGGAGTTACTGATGAGCAGTTCTTC.

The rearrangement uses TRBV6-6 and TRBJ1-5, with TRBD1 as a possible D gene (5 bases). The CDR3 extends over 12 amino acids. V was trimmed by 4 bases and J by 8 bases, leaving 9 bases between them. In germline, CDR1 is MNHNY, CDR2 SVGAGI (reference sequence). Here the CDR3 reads CASSSTGEPQHF. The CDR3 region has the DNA TGTGCCAGCAGTTCAACAGGAGAGCCCCAGCATTTT.

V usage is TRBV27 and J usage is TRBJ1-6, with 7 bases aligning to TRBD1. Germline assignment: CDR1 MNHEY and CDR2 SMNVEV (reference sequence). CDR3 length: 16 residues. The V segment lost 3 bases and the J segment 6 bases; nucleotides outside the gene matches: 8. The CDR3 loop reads CASSFRGGTANSPLHF. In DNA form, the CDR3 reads TGTGCCAGCAGTTTTCGGGGCGGGACAGCTAATTCACCCCTCCACTTT.

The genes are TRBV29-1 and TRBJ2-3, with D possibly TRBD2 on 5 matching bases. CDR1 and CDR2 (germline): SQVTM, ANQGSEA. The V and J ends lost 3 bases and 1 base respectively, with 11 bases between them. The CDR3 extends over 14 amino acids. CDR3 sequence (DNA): TGCAGCGTTGAGTTGGGAGCGCGCACAGATACGCAGTATTTT. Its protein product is CSVELGARTDTQYF.

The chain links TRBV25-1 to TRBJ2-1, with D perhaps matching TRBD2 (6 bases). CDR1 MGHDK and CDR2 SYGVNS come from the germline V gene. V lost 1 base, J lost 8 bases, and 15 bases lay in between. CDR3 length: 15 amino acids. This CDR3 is CASSESSGGIDEQFF. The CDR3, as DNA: TGTGCCAGCAGTGAATCCTCCGGGGGTATAGATGAGCAGTTCTTC.

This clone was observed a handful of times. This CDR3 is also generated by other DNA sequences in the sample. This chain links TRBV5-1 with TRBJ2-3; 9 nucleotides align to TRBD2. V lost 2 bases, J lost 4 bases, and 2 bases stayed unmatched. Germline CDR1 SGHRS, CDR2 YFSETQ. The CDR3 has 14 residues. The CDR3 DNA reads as TGCGCCAGCAGCTTAGGACTAGCGTCAGATACGCAGTATTTT. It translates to CASSLGLASDTQYF.

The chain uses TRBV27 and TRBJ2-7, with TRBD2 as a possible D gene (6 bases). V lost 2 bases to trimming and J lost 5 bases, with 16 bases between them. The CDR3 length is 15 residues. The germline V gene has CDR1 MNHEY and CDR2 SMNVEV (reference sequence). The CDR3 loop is CASSLRGSFAHEQYF. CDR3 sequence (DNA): TGTGCCAGCAGTTTACGGGGGAGTTTCGCCCACGAGCAGTACTTC.

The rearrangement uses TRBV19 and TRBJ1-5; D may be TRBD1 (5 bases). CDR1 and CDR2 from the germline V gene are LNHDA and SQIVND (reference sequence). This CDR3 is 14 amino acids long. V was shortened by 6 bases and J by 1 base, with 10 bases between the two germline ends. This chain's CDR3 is CASRGAGSNQPQHF. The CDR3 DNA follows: TGTGCCAGTAGAGGGGCAGGAAGCAATCAGCCCCAGCATTTT.

In DNA form, the CDR3 reads TGCGCCAGCAGCAGGGGGGTTCTCGGGGCGGGAGGAAGGGTCTACGAGCAGTACTTC. Protein product: CASSRGVLGAGGRVYEQYF. The chain joins TRBV10-2 to TRBJ2-7; maybe TRBD2 (8 bases). Germline CDR1 WSHSY, CDR2 SAAADI. Trimming removed 6 bases at V and 3 bases at J, with 30 bases between. The CDR3 sequence is 19 residues long.

The CDR3 nucleotides are TGTGCCAGCAGCACCCGGGACAGGGCGCGGACGACTGAAGCTTTCTTT. Encoded protein: CASSTRDRARTTEAFF. This sequence joins TRBV5-4 and TRBJ1-1; 9 nucleotides line up with TRBD1. Unmatched junction bases numbered 12, after V lost 4 bases and J lost 5 bases. CDR3 size: 16 residues. CDR1 and CDR2 from the germline V gene are SGHNT and YYREEE (reference sequence).